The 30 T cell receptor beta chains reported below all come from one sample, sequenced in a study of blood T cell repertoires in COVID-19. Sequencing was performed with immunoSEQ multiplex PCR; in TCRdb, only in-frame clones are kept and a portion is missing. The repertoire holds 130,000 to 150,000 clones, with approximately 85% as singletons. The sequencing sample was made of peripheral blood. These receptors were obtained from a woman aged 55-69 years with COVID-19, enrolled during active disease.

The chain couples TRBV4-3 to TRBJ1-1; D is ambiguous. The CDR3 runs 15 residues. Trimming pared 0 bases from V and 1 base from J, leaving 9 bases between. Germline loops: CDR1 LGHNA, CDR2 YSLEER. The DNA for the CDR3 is TGCGCCAGCAGCCAAGAGCCCCCCGGGAACACTGAAGCTTTCTTT. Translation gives CASSQEPPGNTEAFF.

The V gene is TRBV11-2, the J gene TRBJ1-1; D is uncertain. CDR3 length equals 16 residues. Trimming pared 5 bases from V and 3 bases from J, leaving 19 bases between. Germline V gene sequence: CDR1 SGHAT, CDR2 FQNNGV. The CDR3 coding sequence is TGTGCCAGCAGCCCGATAAGAGGGCAAAGGGACACTGAAGCTTTCTTT. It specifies CASSPIRGQRDTEAFF.

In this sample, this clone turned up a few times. The CDR3 loop reads CASSSGGARETQYF. In DNA form, the CDR3 reads TGTGCCAGCAGTAGCGGGGGGGCTCGGGAGACCCAGTACTTC. The chain couples TRBV3-1 (or the pseudogene TRBV3-2) to TRBJ2-5, with 11 positions matching TRBD2. CDR3 length equals 14 residues. Germline CDR1 is LGHDT and CDR2 is YNNKEL (reference sequence). J was trimmed by 5 bases and V by 6 bases; bases with no gene match: 5.

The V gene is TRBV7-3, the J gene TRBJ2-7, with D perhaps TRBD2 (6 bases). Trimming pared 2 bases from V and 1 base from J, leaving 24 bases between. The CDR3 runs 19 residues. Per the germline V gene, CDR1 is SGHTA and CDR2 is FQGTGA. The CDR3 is CASSLFPSDRGGESYEQYF. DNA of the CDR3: TGTGCCAGCAGCTTATTCCCCTCCGACCGGGGAGGCGAATCCTACGAGCAGTACTTC.

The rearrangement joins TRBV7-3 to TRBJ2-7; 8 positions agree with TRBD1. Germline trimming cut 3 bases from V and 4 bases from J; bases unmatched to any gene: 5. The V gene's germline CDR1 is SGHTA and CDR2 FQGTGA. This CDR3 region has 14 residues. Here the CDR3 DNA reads TGTGCCAGCAGCTTTTCGGGACAGGAATACGAGCAGTACTTC. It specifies CASSFSGQEYEQYF.

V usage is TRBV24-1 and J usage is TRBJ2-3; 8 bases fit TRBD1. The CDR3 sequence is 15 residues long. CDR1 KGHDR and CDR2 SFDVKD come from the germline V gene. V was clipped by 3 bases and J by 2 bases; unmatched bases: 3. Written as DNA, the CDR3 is TGTGCCACCAGTGATATGGGACAGGCCACAGATACGCAGTATTTT. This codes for CATSDMGQATDTQYF.

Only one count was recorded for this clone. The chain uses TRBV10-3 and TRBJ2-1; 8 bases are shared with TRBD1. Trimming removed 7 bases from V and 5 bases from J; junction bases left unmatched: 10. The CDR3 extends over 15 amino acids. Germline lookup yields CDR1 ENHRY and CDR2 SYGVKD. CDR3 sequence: CAINDGTGPNNEQFF. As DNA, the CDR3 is TGTGCCATCAATGACGGGACAGGCCCAAACAATGAGCAGTTCTTC.

The CDR3 DNA reads TGTGCCAGCAGTTTTACAGGGAGATCTATGGATTCACCCCTCCACTTT. This translates into CASSFTGRSMDSPLHF. J is TRBJ1-6 and V is TRBV5-8, with a possible D match to TRBD1 (6 bases). Trimming stripped 5 bases from V and 8 bases from J, with 20 bases between. CDR1 SGHTS and CDR2 YDEGEE come from the germline V gene. CDR3 length equals 16 residues.

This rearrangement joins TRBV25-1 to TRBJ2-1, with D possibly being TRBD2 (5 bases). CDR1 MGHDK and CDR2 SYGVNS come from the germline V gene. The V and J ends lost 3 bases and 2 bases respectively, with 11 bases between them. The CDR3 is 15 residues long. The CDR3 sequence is CASSDYLRAYNEQFF. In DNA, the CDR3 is TGTGCCAGCAGTGATTACTTGCGGGCCTACAATGAGCAGTTCTTC.

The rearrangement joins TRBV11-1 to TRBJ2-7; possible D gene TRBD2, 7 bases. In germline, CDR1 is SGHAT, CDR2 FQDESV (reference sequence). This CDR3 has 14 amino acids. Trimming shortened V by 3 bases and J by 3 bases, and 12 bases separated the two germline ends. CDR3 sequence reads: CASSFSGEGYEQYF. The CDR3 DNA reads TGTGCCAGCAGCTTCTCAGGGGAGGGCTACGAGCAGTACTTC.

The chain's CDR3 is CATTDSSTEAFF. CDR3 nucleotides: TGTGCCACCACCGACAGCTCTACTGAAGCTTTCTTT. The chain uses TRBV10-3 and TRBJ1-1; perhaps TRBD1 as D (5 bases). CDR1 ENHRY and CDR2 SYGVKD come from the germline V gene. The V end lost 10 bases, the J end lost 5 bases, and 14 bases lay between the germline ends. CDR3 length: 12 residues.

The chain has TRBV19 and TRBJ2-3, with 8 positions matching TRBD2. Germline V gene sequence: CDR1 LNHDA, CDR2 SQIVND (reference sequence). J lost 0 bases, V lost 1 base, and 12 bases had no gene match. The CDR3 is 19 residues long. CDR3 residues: CASSIVPYYSGVSTDTQYF. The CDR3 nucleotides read TGTGCCAGTAGTATAGTACCCTATTATAGCGGGGTAAGCACAGATACGCAGTATTTT.

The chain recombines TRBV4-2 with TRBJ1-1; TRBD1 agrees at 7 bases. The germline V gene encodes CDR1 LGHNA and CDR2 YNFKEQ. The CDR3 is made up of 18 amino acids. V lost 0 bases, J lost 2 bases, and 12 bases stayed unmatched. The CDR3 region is CASSQDLINGQANTEAFF. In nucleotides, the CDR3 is TGTGCCAGCAGCCAAGATCTTATTAACGGACAGGCAAACACTGAAGCTTTCTTT.

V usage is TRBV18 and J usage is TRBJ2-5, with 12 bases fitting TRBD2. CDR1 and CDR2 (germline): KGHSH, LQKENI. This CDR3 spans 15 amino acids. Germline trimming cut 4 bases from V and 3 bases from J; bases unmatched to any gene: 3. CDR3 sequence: CASSRLAGAKETQYF. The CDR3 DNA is TGTGCCAGCTCACGACTAGCGGGGGCCAAAGAGACCCAGTACTTC.

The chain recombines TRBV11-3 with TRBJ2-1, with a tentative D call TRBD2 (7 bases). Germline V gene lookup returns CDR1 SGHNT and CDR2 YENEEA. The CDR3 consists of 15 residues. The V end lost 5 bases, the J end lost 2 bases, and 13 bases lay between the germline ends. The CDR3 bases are TGTGCCAGCAGCAAACGCGGGGGCCCCTACAATGAGCAGTTCTTC. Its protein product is CASSKRGGPYNEQFF.

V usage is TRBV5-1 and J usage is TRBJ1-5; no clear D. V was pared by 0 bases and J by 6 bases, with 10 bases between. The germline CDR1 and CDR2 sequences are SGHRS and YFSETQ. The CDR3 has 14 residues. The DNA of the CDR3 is TGCGCCAGCAGCTTGGGTGGGCTTCGTCAGCCCCAGCATTTT. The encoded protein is CASSLGGLRQPQHF. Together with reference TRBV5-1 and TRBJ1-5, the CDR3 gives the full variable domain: KAGVTQTPRYLIKTRGQQVTLSCSPISGHRSVSWYQQTPGQGLQFLFEYFSETQRNKGNFPGRFSGRQFSNSRSEMNVSTLELGDSALYLCASSLGGLRQPQHFGDGTRLSIL.

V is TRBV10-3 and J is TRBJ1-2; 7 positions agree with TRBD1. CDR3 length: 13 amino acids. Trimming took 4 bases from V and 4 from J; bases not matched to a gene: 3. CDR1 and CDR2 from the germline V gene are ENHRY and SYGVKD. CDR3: CAISAGTVYGYTF. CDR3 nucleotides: TGTGCCATCAGTGCCGGGACAGTCTATGGCTACACCTTC.

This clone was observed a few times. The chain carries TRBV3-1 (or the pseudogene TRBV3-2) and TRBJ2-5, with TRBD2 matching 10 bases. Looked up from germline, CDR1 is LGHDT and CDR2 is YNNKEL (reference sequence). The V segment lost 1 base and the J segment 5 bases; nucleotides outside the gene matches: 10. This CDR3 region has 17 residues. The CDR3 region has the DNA TGTGCCAGCAGCCAAGGAGGAGCGGGGGGGCCTGGGGAGACCCAGTACTTC. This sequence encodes CASSQGGAGGPGETQYF.

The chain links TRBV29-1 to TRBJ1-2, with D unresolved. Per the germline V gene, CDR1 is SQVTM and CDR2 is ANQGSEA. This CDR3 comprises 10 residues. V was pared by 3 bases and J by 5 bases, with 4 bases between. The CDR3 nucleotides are TGCAGCGTTGACTCTTATGGCTACACCTTC. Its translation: CSVDSYGYTF.

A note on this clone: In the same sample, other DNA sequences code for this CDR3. The CDR3 DNA reads as TGTGCCAGCAGCTCCACAGGGGCGGACACTGAAGCTTTCTTT. Residues: CASSSTGADTEAFF. J is TRBJ1-1 and V is TRBV7-3, with TRBD1 identical over 7 bases. CDR1 and CDR2 from the germline V gene are SGHTA and FQGTGA. The CDR3 consists of 14 residues. After removal of 4 bases from V and 3 bases from J, the junction contained 5 bases not matched to a gene.

The CDR3 DNA is TGCGCCAGCAGCTTGGAAAGGGGCTATGAAAAACTGTTTTTT. It translates to CASSLERGYEKLFF. This chain links TRBV5-1 with TRBJ1-4; the D gene is possibly TRBD1 (5 bases). The germline V gene encodes CDR1 SGHRS and CDR2 YFSETQ. V was pared by 0 bases and J by 6 bases, with 9 bases between. The CDR3 covers 14 residues.

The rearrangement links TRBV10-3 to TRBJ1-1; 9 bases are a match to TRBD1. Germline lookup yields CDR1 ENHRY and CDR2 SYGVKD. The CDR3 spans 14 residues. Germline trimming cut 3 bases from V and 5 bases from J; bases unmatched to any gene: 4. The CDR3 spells CAISEQGARTEAFF. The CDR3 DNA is TGTGCCATCAGTGAACAGGGGGCGAGGACTGAAGCTTTCTTT.

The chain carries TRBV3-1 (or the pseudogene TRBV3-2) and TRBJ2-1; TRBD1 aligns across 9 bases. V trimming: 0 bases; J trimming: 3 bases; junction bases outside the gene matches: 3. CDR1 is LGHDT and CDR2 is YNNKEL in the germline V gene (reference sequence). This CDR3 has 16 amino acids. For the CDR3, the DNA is TGTGCCAGCAGCCAAGATACAGGGGGCGGCTACAATGAGCAGTTCTTC. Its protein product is CASSQDTGGGYNEQFF.

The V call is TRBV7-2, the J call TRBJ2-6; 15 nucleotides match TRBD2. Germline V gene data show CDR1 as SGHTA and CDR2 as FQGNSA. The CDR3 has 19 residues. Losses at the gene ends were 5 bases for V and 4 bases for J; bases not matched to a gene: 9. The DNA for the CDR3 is TGTGCCAGCAGCCTGGGACTAGCGGGGGGAGGTGCCGGGGCCAACGTCCTGACTTTC. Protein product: CASSLGLAGGGAGANVLTF.

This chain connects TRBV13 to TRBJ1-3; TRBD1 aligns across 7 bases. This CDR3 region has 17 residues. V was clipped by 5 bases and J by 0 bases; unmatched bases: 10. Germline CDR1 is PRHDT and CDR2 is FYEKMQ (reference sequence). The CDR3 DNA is TGTGCCAGCAGCCCGGGACAGATCATTAGCTCTGGAAACACCATATATTTT. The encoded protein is CASSPGQIISSGNTIYF.

The CDR3 DNA sequence: TGTGCCAGCAGCGTAAGGTGGGGGGGCAGAGAGACCCAGTACTTC. It encodes CASSVRWGGRETQYF. This sequence joins TRBV9 and TRBJ2-5, with a weak D call TRBD2 (7 bases). V was cut by 1 base and J by 4 bases, with 14 bases left in between. The CDR3 is made up of 15 amino acids. Germline CDR1 reads SGDLS; CDR2 reads YYNGEE.

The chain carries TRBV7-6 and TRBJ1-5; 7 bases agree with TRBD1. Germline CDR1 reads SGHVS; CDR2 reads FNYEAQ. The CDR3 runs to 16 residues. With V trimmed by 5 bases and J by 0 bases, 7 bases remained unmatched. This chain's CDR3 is CASSQGGQYSNQPQHF. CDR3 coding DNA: TGTGCCAGCAGCCAGGGGGGACAGTATAGCAATCAGCCCCAGCATTTT. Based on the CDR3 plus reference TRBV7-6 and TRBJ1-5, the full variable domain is GAGVSQSPRYKVTKRGQDVALRCDPISGHVSLYWYRQALGQGPEFLTYFNYEAQQDKSGLPNDRFSAERPEGSISTLTIQRTEQRDSAMYRCASSQGGQYSNQPQHFGDGTRLSIL.

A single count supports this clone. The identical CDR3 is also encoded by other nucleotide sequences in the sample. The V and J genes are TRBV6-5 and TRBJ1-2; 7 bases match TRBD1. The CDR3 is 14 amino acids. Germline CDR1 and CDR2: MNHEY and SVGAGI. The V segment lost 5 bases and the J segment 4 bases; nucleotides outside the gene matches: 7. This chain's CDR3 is CASSPDRARYGYTF. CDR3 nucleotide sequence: TGTGCCAGCAGTCCCGACAGGGCCCGCTATGGCTACACCTTC.

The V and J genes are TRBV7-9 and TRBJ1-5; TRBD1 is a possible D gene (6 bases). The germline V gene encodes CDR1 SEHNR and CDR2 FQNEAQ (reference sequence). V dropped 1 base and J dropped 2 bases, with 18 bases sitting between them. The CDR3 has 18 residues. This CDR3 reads CASSLGSFGRGGNQPQHF. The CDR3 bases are TGTGCCAGCAGCTTAGGGTCGTTTGGCAGGGGTGGCAATCAGCCCCAGCATTTT.

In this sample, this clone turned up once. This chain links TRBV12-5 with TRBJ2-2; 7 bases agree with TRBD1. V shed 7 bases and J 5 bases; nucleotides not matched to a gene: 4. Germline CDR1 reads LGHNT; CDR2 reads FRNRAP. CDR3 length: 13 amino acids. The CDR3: CASEGAETGELFF. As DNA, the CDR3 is TGTGCTAGTGAGGGGGCGGAAACCGGGGAGCTGTTTTTT. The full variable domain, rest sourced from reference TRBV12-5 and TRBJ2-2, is DARVTQTPRHKVTEMGQEVTMRCQPILGHNTVFWYRQTMMQGLELLAYFRNRAPLDDSGMPKDRFSAEMPDATLATLKIQPSEPRDSAVYFCASEGAETGELFFGEGSRLTVL.